The clone carrying this T cell receptor beta chain was counted many times. Its antigen is as yet unknown. The source of the sample is a study of breast tumors, draining lymph nodes, adjacent tissues. Breast cancer patients provided tissue from their axillary draining lymph nodes. Study results and caveats: Compared with basal-like, luminal-like tumors shared significantly more repertoire with nontumor tissue. Compared with lymph nodes, tumors were less diverse; compared with nontumor tissue, more. Findings are consistent with lymph node origin and intratumoral expansion of most tumor T cells. That most tumor T cells come from lymph nodes remained unproven.

TCRdb redid the calling of the multiplex PCR reads with MiXCR, one entry per CDR3 protein. Of about 200,000 distinct CDR3 sequences in the sample, 25% to 40% were seen once. Germline V gene sequence: CDR1 WSHSY, CDR2 SAAADI. The CDR3 consists of 13 residues. The V end was cut by 4 bases, the J end by 4 bases, with 8 bases between. This receptor was identified in a female donor with breast cancer. Some clones in this sample may be carry-over from other donors' samples. The J gene is TRBJ1-3, the V gene TRBV10-2, with D unclear. The sequenced sample consisted of axillary lymph node tissue. The CDR3 bases are TGCGCCAGCAGTGGGAGTGGCGGAAACACCATATATTTT. Residues: CASSGSGGNTIYF.